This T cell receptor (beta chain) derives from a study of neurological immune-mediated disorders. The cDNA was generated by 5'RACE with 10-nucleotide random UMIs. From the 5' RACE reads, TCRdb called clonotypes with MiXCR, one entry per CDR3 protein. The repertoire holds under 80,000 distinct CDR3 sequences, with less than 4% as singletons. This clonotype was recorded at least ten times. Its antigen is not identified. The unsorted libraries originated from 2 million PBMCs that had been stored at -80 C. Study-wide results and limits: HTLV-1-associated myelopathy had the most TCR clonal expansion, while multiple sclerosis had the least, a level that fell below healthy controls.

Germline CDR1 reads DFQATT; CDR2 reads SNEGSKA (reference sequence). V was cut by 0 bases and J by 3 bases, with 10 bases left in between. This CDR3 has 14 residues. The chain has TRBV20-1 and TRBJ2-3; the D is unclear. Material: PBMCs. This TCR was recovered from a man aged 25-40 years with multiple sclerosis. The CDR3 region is CSARDRRWTDTQYF. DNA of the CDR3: TGCAGTGCTAGAGATCGTAGATGGACAGATACGCAGTATTTT.